The next 18 T cell receptor beta chains were all read from a single sample in a study of OX40 agonist ivuxolimab in advanced cancers. Repertoires were generated with immunoSEQ multiplex PCR, while TCRdb's copy carries only in-frame clones and drops some. The table shows 43,000 or so clones, with just under 90% occurring only once. The starting material was CD4+ or CD8+ T cells sorted from blood, obtained in a trial of the OX40 agonist ivuxolimab. The receptors shown here come from an adult with an advanced solid tumor such as melanoma, head and neck, liver or kidney cancer.

The V call is TRBV7-9, the J call TRBJ2-4; 10 bases align to TRBD1. J gave up 9 bases and V 4 bases, and 9 bases lay outside the gene matches. Germline-derived CDR1 and CDR2 are SEHNR and FQNEAQ (reference sequence). The CDR3 spans 15 residues. CDR3 nucleotides: TGTGCCAGCAGCTCCCACCGGGACAGGGGTTTCATTCAGTACTTC. Translated, it gives CASSSHRDRGFIQYF. Based on the CDR3 plus reference TRBV7-9 and TRBJ2-4, the full variable domain is DTGVSQNPRHKITKRGQNVTFRCDPISEHNRLYWYRQTLGQGPEFLTYFQNEAQLEKSRLLSDRFSAERPKGSFSTLEIQRTEQGDSAMYLCASSSHRDRGFIQYFGAGTRLSVL.

In this sample, this clone turned up a few times. CDR3 in amino acids: CASSNPLGEQYF. In DNA form, the CDR3 reads TGTGCCAGTAGTAACCCCCTGGGAGAGCAGTACTTC. The chain couples TRBV19 to TRBJ2-7; no reliable D call. V was clipped by 4 bases and J by 7 bases, with 11 bases between them. This CDR3 contains 12 residues. CDR1 and CDR2 (germline): LNHDA, SQIVND (reference sequence).

In this sample, this clone turned up once. The chain employs TRBV20-1 and TRBJ1-2; D is unresolved. Germline V gene sequence: CDR1 DFQATT, CDR2 SNEGSKA (reference sequence). The CDR3 runs to 8 residues. CDR3 sequence reads: CSLPGYTF. Here the CDR3 DNA reads TGCAGCCTTCCTGGCTACACCTTC.

This clone is categorized as medium-sized (0.01 to 0.1%). This sequence joins TRBV5-1 and TRBJ2-1; no clear D gene. CDR1 is SGHRS, CDR2 YFSETQ, per germline. With 0 bases removed from V and 2 bases from J, the gap between germline ends came to 6 bases. This CDR3 spans 14 amino acids. The CDR3 region is CASSLDATYNEQFF. In DNA, the CDR3 is TGCGCCAGCAGCTTGGACGCTACCTACAATGAGCAGTTCTTC.

V gene TRBV6-1 combines with J gene TRBJ1-5; D may be TRBD1 (6 bases). The V gene's germline CDR1 is MNHNS and CDR2 SASEGT. V was clipped by 7 bases and J by 6 bases, with 16 bases between them. This CDR3 has 14 residues. CDR3 sequence (DNA): TGTGCCAGCATCGCCGGGGGGGGCCTTCAGCCCCAGCATTTT. It codes for CASIAGGGLQPQHF.

The chain carries TRBV5-1 and TRBJ2-1, with 8 bases fitting TRBD2. With V trimmed by 4 bases and J by 0 bases, 3 bases remained unmatched. CDR3 length equals 15 residues. Germline assignment: CDR1 SGHRS and CDR2 YFSETQ. Written as DNA, the CDR3 is TGCGCCAGCAGCCCAGCGGGAGCCTCCTACAATGAGCAGTTCTTC. This codes for CASSPAGASYNEQFF.

CDR3 loop: CASSRDFKTGELFF. CDR3 bases: TGTGCCAGCAGTCGGGACTTCAAGACCGGGGAGCTGTTTTTT. This chain uses TRBV6-1 with TRBJ2-2; TRBD2 might be the D (6 bases). This CDR3 is 14 amino acids long. The V gene lost 5 bases and the J gene lost 5 bases, with 12 bases spanning the gap. Germline values: CDR1 MNHNS, CDR2 SASEGT.

The genes are TRBV5-1 and TRBJ2-4; 10 bases fit TRBD2. Germline V gene sequence: CDR1 SGHRS, CDR2 YFSETQ. Losses at the gene ends were 0 bases for V and 0 bases for J; bases not matched to a gene: 0. CDR3 length: 16 residues. This CDR3 reads CASSLGLAGAKNIQYF. In DNA, the CDR3 is TGCGCCAGCAGCTTGGGACTAGCGGGAGCCAAAAACATTCAGTACTTC.

The V and J genes are TRBV27 and TRBJ2-1, with 9 bases aligning to TRBD1. The CDR3 contains 16 residues. Looked up from germline, CDR1 is MNHEY and CDR2 is SMNVEV (reference sequence). V dropped 5 bases and J dropped 3; count of bases not matched to a gene: 8. In nucleotides, the CDR3 is TGTGCCAGCAGTCAATACAGGGGGCTCTTCTACAATGAGCAGTTCTTC. Translation gives CASSQYRGLFYNEQFF.

This clone showed up just once. The chain carries TRBV5-1 and TRBJ1-4; 9 nucleotides agree with TRBD1. V gave up 6 bases and J gave up 2 bases; unmatched junction bases: 2. The CDR3 covers 14 residues. CDR1 is SGHRS and CDR2 is YFSETQ in the germline V gene. CDR3 protein: CASTTGGTNEKLFF. Here the CDR3 DNA reads TGCGCCAGCACAACAGGGGGCACTAATGAAAAACTGTTTTTT.

CDR3: CASSFSGVGSGNTIYF. The CDR3, as DNA: TGTGCCAGCAGCTTTTCAGGGGTAGGATCTGGAAACACCATATATTTT. V and J are TRBV7-9 and TRBJ1-3; D is possibly TRBD1 (6 bases). The CDR3 runs 16 residues. Between the trimmed V and J ends, which lost 3 bases and 1 base, there was a span of 13 bases. The germline gives CDR1 SEHNR, CDR2 FQNEAQ (reference sequence). Looking up the rest from reference TRBV7-9 and TRBJ1-3 gives the full variable domain: DTGVSQNPRHKITKRGQNVTFRCDPISEHNRLYWYRQTLGQGPEFLTYFQNEAQLEKSRLLSDRFSAERPKGSFSTLEIQRTEQGDSAMYLCASSFSGVGSGNTIYFGEGSWLTVV.

The rearrangement joins TRBV15 to TRBJ2-3, with a tentative D call TRBD2 (5 bases). The V gene lost 8 bases and the J gene lost 4 bases, with 19 bases spanning the gap. The CDR3 consists of 15 residues. The germline gives CDR1 LNHNV, CDR2 YYDKDF (reference sequence). The CDR3 coding sequence is TGTGCCACCTCCCCACCCGGGAAACGCGCAGATACGCAGTATTTT. Its translation: CATSPPGKRADTQYF.

Only one count was recorded for this clone. The chain employs TRBV10-2 and TRBJ2-7; 14 positions match TRBD2. J was trimmed by 6 bases and V by 6 bases; bases with no gene match: 7. The CDR3 is made up of 15 amino acids. Germline V CDR1 and CDR2: WSHSY, SAAADI. The CDR3 is CASSQGLAGVGEQYF. CDR3 nucleotides: TGCGCCAGCAGCCAGGGACTAGCGGGAGTAGGCGAGCAGTACTTC.

This clone was detected only once. The rearrangement joins TRBV5-1 to TRBJ2-7; D is perhaps TRBD1 or TRBD2 (5 bases each). The CDR3 has 14 residues. Germline V CDR1 and CDR2: SGHRS, YFSETQ. The V gene lost 5 bases and the J gene lost 0 bases, with 12 bases spanning the gap. CDR3 bases: TGCGCCAGCAGTCCCTCGGGGACCTCCTACGAGCAGTACTTC. Amino acid sequence: CASSPSGTSYEQYF.

The gene calls are TRBV6-5 and TRBJ2-2, with D unresolved. Germline-derived CDR1 and CDR2 are MNHEY and SVGAGI. This CDR3 region has 16 residues. The ends were cut back, 0 bases at V and 0 bases at J, with 8 bases in the middle. In nucleotides, the CDR3 is TGTGCCAGCAGTTACTCGGGGTTCGCGAACACCGGGGAGCTGTTTTTT. This translates into CASSYSGFANTGELFF.

Points on this clone: One end of the junction varies from germline; a read error may be responsible. The J gene is TRBJ2-5, the V gene TRBV18; 11 bases fit TRBD2. The end of the DNA aligns better with TRBJ2-7, so the J call may be wrong. This CDR3 is 16 amino acids long. CDR1 KGHSH and CDR2 LQKENI come from the germline V gene. CDR3 sequence: CASSQLAGAVSDEQYF. In DNA, the CDR3 is TGTGCCAGCTCTCAACTAGCGGGAGCAGTCTCCGACGAGCAGTACTTC.

The V and J genes are TRBV18 and TRBJ2-1, with TRBD1 matching over 10 bases. V lost 7 bases to trimming and J lost 0 bases; unmatched junction nucleotides: 12. Germline CDR1 KGHSH, CDR2 LQKENI. The CDR3 extends over 18 amino acids. Here the CDR3 reads CASCRDRGLPSSYNEQFF. CDR3 in DNA: TGTGCCAGCTGCCGGGACAGGGGCCTTCCTTCCTCCTACAATGAGCAGTTCTTC.

This chain connects TRBV14 to TRBJ2-3; possibly TRBD2 for D (5 bases). This CDR3 contains 16 residues. CDR1 SGHDN and CDR2 FVKESK come from the germline V gene. Trimming shortened V by 0 bases and J by 2 bases, and 12 bases separated the two germline ends. The CDR3 coding sequence is TGTGCCAGCAGCCAAGATCGGGGAACTGTCACAGATACGCAGTATTTT. Translating gives CASSQDRGTVTDTQYF.